The sequence of this T cell receptor (beta chain) was determined in a study of T cells in Graves' hyperthyroidism and ophthalmopathy. Turning to the study itself: The blood sample was taken at first diagnosis, before treatment began.

The CDR3 length is 14 residues. The J segment lost 1 base and the V segment lost 8 bases, leaving 4 bases of the junction unmatched. Per the germline V gene, CDR1 is SGHTA and CDR2 is FQGNSA. It was RNA transcripts that yielded the amplified TCR beta CDR3 regions. When the TCR CDR3 underwent first-round RT-PCR, the HTBI primer set was used. A single record per CDR3 protein comes from TCRdb applying MiXCR to the multiplex PCR reads. In the table there are about 400,000 distinct CDR3 sequences, 12% to 15% of which are singletons. Clinical symptoms, serum thyroxine and TRAb, thyroid ultrasound and orbital computed tomography together formed the diagnostic basis.

This chain joins TRBV7-2 and TRBJ2-2, with TRBD2 matching over 7 bases. Sequenced sample: blood. This receptor was obtained from a woman aged 60-75 years with Graves' ophthalmopathy. The DNA for the CDR3 is TGTGCCAGCGAAAAGCGGGGGAACACCGGGGAGCTGTTTTTT. This gives the protein CASEKRGNTGELFF.